This is a list of T cell receptor beta chains from one sample in a study of CD8+CD57+ T cells in acquired aplastic anemia. Each CDR3 protein is one row after TCRdb ran MiXCR on the reads. The data contain about 190,000 distinct CDR3 sequences, 50% to 55% of them singletons. The sequencing input was sorted CD4+, CD8+, or CD8+CD57+ T cells (not recorded which) from PBMCs. The receptors derive from a human donor in good health, serving as a control. CDR3s include the opening cysteine and the closing phenylalanine or tryptophan. D genes are given only for firm matches. The listing skips clone size in some rows; elsewhere it reads once, few, many or a size class.

V: TRBV5-4
J: TRBJ2-5
size: few
D: TRBD1
length: 14
DNA: TGTGCCAGCAGCTCCCGGACAGGCCAAGAGGCCCAGTACTTC
CDR3: CASSSRTGQEAQYF

V: TRBV20-1
J: TRBJ1-6
size: .
D: .
length: 14
DNA: TGCAGTGCTGGCGGACGGAGTTCGAATTCACCCCTCCACTTT
CDR3: CSAGGRSSNSPLHF

V: TRBV7-9
J: TRBJ2-1
size: .
D: .
length: 16
DNA: TGTGCCAGCAGCCATTCTCTAGAGGCCGCCTACAATGAGCAGTTCTTC
CDR3: CASSHSLEAAYNEQFF

V: TRBV9
J: TRBJ2-5
size: .
D: .
length: 10
DNA: TGTGCCAGCAGCAGAGGGACACAGTACTTC
CDR3: CASSRGTQYF

V: TRBV25-1
J: TRBJ2-7
size: many
D: .
length: 15
DNA: TGTGCCAGCAGTGCCCTAGGGGAGGGGGCCTACGAGCAGTACTTC
CDR3: CASSALGEGAYEQYF

V: TRBV7-3
J: TRBJ2-7
size: .
D: .
length: 15
DNA: TGTGCCAGCAGCCCGGGGGGCCATAGGGTGAACGAGCAGTACTTC
CDR3: CASSPGGHRVNEQYF

V: TRBV4-2
J: TRBJ1-4
size: many
D: .
length: 16
DNA: TGTGCCAGCAGCCAAGATGGGGCAGGGTCAGTGGAAAAACTGTTTTTT
CDR3: CASSQDGAGSVEKLFF

V: TRBV7-6
J: TRBJ2-1
size: .
D: .
length: 14
DNA: TGTGCCAGCAGTTACGGAGGAACCTACAATGAGCAGTTCTTC
CDR3: CASSYGGTYNEQFF

V: TRBV15
J: TRBJ1-5
size: .
D: .
length: 15
DNA: TGTGCCACCAGCCGTTCCCCGGGGAGCAGCCAGCCCCAGCATTTT
CDR3: CATSRSPGSSQPQHF

V: TRBV7-4
J: TRBJ2-5
size: few
D: .
length: 10
DNA: TGTGCCAGCAACCGCGGAACCCAGTACTTC
CDR3: CASNRGTQYF

V: TRBV19
J: TRBJ1-6
size: once
D: TRBD1
length: 16
DNA: TGTGCCAGTCACGTTTCCGGGGACAGAATGAATTCACCCCTCCACTTT
CDR3: CASHVSGDRMNSPLHF

V: TRBV20-1
J: TRBJ2-1
size: .
D: .
length: 16
DNA: TGCAGTGCTACCACTTTCCGAAAGGGGCTCGTTAATGAGCAGTTCTTC
CDR3: CSATTFRKGLVNEQFF

V: TRBV2
J: TRBJ1-6
size: .
D: TRBD1
length: 16
DNA: TGTGCCAGCACCTTAACCGGGACAGGGGACGGGACACCCCTCCACTTT
CDR3: CASTLTGTGDGTPLHF

V: TRBV7-8
J: TRBJ2-1
size: .
D: .
length: 16
DNA: TGTGCCAGCAGCAACCGGGGTGGGGGAACCTACAATGAGCAGTTCTTC
CDR3: CASSNRGGGTYNEQFF

V: TRBV7-6
J: TRBJ1-1
size: many
D: .
length: 14
DNA: TGTGCCAGCAGCGCGCAGGGTTGGGGCACTGAAGCTTTCTTT
CDR3: CASSAQGWGTEAFF

V: TRBV12-3/TRBV12-4
J: TRBJ1-6
size: .
D: .
length: 15
DNA: TGTGCCAGCAGTTTTAGTTTAGGGGTGGGATCACCCCTCCACTTT
CDR3: CASSFSLGVGSPLHF

V: TRBV2
J: TRBJ1-4
size: many
D: TRBD1
length: 15
DNA: TGTGCCAGCAGGGACAGGGCGGCAACTAATGAAAAACTGTTTTTT
CDR3: CASRDRAATNEKLFF

V: TRBV2
J: TRBJ1-1
size: .
D: .
length: 14
DNA: TGTGCCAGCAGTGAACAGGCCGGGGGGACTGAAGCTTTCTTT
CDR3: CASSEQAGGTEAFF

V: TRBV4-1
J: TRBJ2-5
size: many
D: .
length: 14
DNA: TGCGCCAGCAGCCAAGTTCCGGGACGGGAGACCCAGTACTTC
CDR3: CASSQVPGRETQYF

V: TRBV5-6
J: TRBJ2-5
size: .
D: .
length: 16
DNA: TGTGCCAGCAGCTTGTATCTCGTAGCGGAGGAGGGGCCCCAGTACTTC
CDR3: CASSLYLVAEEGPQYF

V: TRBV20-1
J: TRBJ1-4
size: .
D: .
length: 13
DNA: TGCAGTGCTTTCCGGGACACGGGTGAAAAACTGTTTTTT
CDR3: CSAFRDTGEKLFF

V: TRBV19
J: TRBJ1-1
size: many
D: TRBD1
length: 14
DNA: TGTGCCACCACCTGGGGACAGGTGAACACTGAAGCTTTCTTT
CDR3: CATTWGQVNTEAFF

V: TRBV29-1
J: TRBJ2-1
size: .
D: .
length: 15
DNA: TGCAGCGTTGAAGGGACGGCAGGGGCCCACAATGAGCAGTTCTTC
CDR3: CSVEGTAGAHNEQFF

V: TRBV19
J: TRBJ2-1
size: once
D: .
length: 14
DNA: TGTGCCAGTAGTTTCCTAGCCCAATACAATGAGCAGTTCTTC
CDR3: CASSFLAQYNEQFF

V: TRBV7-8
J: TRBJ1-1
size: many
D: .
length: 14
DNA: TGTGCCAGCAGCTTCCAGGGCGGTCGAACTGAAGCTTTCTTT
CDR3: CASSFQGGRTEAFF

V: TRBV12-3/TRBV12-4
J: TRBJ2-7
size: .
D: .
length: 12
DNA: TGTGCCAGCAAAAAGGGGGGCTACGAGCAGTACTTC
CDR3: CASKKGGYEQYF

V: TRBV29-1
J: TRBJ1-6
size: .
D: .
length: 17
DNA: TGCAGTGCTGGTCCTAGGACCCCTTCGGGTAATAATTCACCCCTCCACTTT
CDR3: CSAGPRTPSGNNSPLHF

V: TRBV5-1
J: TRBJ1-2
size: few
D: .
length: 14
DNA: TGCGCCAGCAGCGTATCAGGGTTCGACTATGGCTACACCTTC
CDR3: CASSVSGFDYGYTF

V: TRBV29-1
J: TRBJ1-2
size: .
D: TRBD1
length: 13
DNA: TGCAGCGGTACGGACAGGGGGGACTATGGCTACACCTTC
CDR3: CSGTDRGDYGYTF

V: TRBV28
J: TRBJ1-1
size: few
D: .
length: 14
DNA: TGTGCCAGCAGTTTACAGGGAGGGTACGGTGAAGCTTTCTTT
CDR3: CASSLQGGYGEAFF

V: TRBV7-3
J: TRBJ2-7
size: many
D: TRBD2
length: 13
DNA: TGTGCCAGCAGCTCAACGGGGGGAGACGAGCAGTACTTC
CDR3: CASSSTGGDEQYF

V: TRBV29-1
J: TRBJ1-1
size: many
D: .
length: 12
DNA: TGCAGCGTTGACCTCGCCCCCACTGAAGCTTTCTTT
CDR3: CSVDLAPTEAFF

V: TRBV28
J: TRBJ2-7
size: many
D: TRBD1
length: 14
DNA: TGTGCCAGCAATTTGCAGGGGGCTGTCTACGAGCAGTACTTC
CDR3: CASNLQGAVYEQYF

V: TRBV4-1
J: TRBJ1-2
size: .
D: .
length: 14
DNA: TGCGCCAGCAGCCAATCGACAAGGGATAATGGCTACACCTTC
CDR3: CASSQSTRDNGYTF

V: TRBV2
J: TRBJ2-5
size: .
D: .
length: 13
DNA: TGTGCCAGCAGTCTTGACCAGCGCGGGACCCAGTACTTC
CDR3: CASSLDQRGTQYF

V: TRBV28
J: TRBJ2-3
size: .
D: TRBD2
length: 15
DNA: TGTGCCAGCTGGGTCGGGGGGTTTCGCACAGATACGCAGTATTTT
CDR3: CASWVGGFRTDTQYF

V: TRBV7-9
J: TRBJ2-5
size: .
D: .
length: 15
DNA: TGCGCCTGCAGCTTAGCCCTAACAGGCCAAGAGACCCAGTACTTC
CDR3: CACSLALTGQETQYF

V: TRBV9
J: TRBJ1-4
size: .
D: TRBD1
length: 17
DNA: TGTGCCAGCAGCGTTGGGCCGCCGGGACAGCCTAATGAAAAACTGTTTTTT
CDR3: CASSVGPPGQPNEKLFF

V: TRBV7-2
J: TRBJ2-7
size: few
D: TRBD2
length: 15
DNA: TGTGCCAGCGGCTATAGCGGGGGGGCCCCCCCTGAGCAGTACTTC
CDR3: CASGYSGGAPPEQYF

V: TRBV4-1
J: TRBJ2-1
size: .
D: TRBD2
length: 15
DNA: TGCGCCAGCAGCCAAGGACTAGCACGGTCCAATGAGCAGTTCTTC
CDR3: CASSQGLARSNEQFF

V: TRBV5-8
J: TRBJ1-5
size: many
D: TRBD1
length: 14
DNA: TGTGCCAGCCAAACCGGGACAGGGTACCAGCCCCAGCATTTT
CDR3: CASQTGTGYQPQHF

V: TRBV7-6
J: TRBJ2-2
size: .
D: TRBD1
length: 16
DNA: TGTGCCAGCAGCTTAGATCGGGACAGCAACACCGGGGAGCTGTTTTTT
CDR3: CASSLDRDSNTGELFF

V: TRBV10-3
J: TRBJ2-1
size: .
D: TRBD2
length: 14
DNA: TGTGCCACCGCACCCGGGACTAGCTACAATGAGCAGTTCTTC
CDR3: CATAPGTSYNEQFF

V: TRBV18
J: TRBJ2-5
size: .
D: .
length: 15
DNA: TGTGCCAGCTCTCGGAGGGAGAAGGGTCAAGAGACCCAGTACTTC
CDR3: CASSRREKGQETQYF

V: TRBV7-9
J: TRBJ1-2
size: .
D: .
length: 18
DNA: TGTGCCAGCAGCTTGGTCGCAAAGGGGGGACGGATTAATTATGGCTACACCTTC
CDR3: CASSLVAKGGRINYGYTF

V: TRBV6-5
J: TRBJ1-3
size: many
D: .
length: 14
DNA: TGTGCCAGCAGTTATAGGCCAGCTGGAAACACCATATATTTT
CDR3: CASSYRPAGNTIYF

V: TRBV10-3
J: TRBJ2-2
size: many
D: TRBD2
length: 19
DNA: TGTGCCATCAGTGAGTCTCGGGCTAGCGGGGGGTCCAACACCGGGGAGCTGTTTTTT
CDR3: CAISESRASGGSNTGELFF

V: TRBV9
J: TRBJ1-6
size: .
D: .
length: 18
DNA: TGTGCCAGCAGCGTAGGGGGGGGGGGGCGGACCTCTAATTCACCCCTCCACTTT
CDR3: CASSVGGGGRTSNSPLHF